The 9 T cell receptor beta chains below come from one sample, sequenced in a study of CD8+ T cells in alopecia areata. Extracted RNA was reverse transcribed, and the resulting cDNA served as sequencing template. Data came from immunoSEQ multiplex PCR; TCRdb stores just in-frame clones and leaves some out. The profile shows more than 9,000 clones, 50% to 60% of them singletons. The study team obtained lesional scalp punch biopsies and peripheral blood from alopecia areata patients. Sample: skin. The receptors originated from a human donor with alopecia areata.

CDR3 region: CASSYNQGNNSPLHF. The CDR3 nucleotides are TGTGCCAGCAGTTACAATCAGGGCAATAATTCACCCCTCCACTTT. The chain uses TRBV6-6 and TRBJ1-6, with D possibly being TRBD1 (5 bases). With 2 bases removed from V and 5 bases from J, the gap between germline ends came to 10 bases. CDR3 size: 15 residues. CDR1 and CDR2 from the germline V gene are MNHNY and SVGAGI (reference sequence).

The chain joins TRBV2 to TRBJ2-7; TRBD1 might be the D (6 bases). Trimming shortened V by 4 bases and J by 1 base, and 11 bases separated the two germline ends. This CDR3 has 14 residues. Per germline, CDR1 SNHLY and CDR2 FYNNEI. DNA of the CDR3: TGTGCCAGCAGTGCGGGCAGGGGATCCTACGAGCAGTACTTC. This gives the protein CASSAGRGSYEQYF.

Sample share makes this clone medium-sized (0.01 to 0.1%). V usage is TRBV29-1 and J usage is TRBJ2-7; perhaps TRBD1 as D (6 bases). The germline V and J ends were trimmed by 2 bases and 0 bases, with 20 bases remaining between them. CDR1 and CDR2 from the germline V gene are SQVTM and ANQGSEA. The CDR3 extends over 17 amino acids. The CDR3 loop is CSVETPTRQDLSYEQYF. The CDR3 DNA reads TGCAGCGTTGAAACCCCGACTCGACAGGACCTCTCCTACGAGCAGTACTTC.

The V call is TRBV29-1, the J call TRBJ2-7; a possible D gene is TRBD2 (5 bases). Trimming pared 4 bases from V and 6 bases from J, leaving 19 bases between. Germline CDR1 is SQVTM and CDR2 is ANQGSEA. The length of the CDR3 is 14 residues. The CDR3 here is CSVVGAALGGEQYF. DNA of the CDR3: TGCAGCGTTGTTGGAGCGGCCCTTGGTGGCGAGCAGTACTTC.

The CDR3 region has the DNA TGTGCCAGCAGTTTAGTGGGACAGGGGGGCTACGAGCAGTACTTC. This translates into CASSLVGQGGYEQYF. This chain links TRBV27 with TRBJ2-7; TRBD1 matches at 11 bases. The CDR3 totals 15 residues. The ends lost 2 bases at V and 3 bases at J; junction bases unmatched: 3. Germline CDR1 MNHEY, CDR2 SMNVEV (reference sequence).

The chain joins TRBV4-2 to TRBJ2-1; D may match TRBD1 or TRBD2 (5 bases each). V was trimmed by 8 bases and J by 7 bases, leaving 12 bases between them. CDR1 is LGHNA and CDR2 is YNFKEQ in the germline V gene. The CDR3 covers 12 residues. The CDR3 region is CASQDWGNEQFF. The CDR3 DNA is TGTGCCAGCCAAGATTGGGGGAATGAGCAGTTCTTC.

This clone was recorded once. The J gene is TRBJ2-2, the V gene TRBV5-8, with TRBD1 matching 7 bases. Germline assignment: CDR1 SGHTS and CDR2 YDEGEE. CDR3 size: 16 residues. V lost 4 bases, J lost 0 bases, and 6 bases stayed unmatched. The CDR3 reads CASSTGQFANTGELFF. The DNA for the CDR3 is TGTGCCAGCAGCACGGGACAGTTCGCGAACACCGGGGAGCTGTTTTTT.

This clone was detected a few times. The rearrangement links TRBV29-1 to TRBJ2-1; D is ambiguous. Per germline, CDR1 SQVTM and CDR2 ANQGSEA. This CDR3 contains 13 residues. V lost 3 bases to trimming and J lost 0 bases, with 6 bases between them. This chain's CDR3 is CSVDRSSYNEQFF. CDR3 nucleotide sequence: TGCAGCGTTGACAGGAGCTCCTACAATGAGCAGTTCTTC.

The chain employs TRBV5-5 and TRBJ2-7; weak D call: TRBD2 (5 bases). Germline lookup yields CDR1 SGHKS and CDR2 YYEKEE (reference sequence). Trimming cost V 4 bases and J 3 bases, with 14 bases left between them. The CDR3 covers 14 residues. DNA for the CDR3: TGTGCCAGCAGCCCCGCGATCGGGGTCTACGAGCAGTACTTC. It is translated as CASSPAIGVYEQYF.